This T cell receptor (beta chain) was found in a study of early T cells in non-severe SARS-CoV-2 infection. Molecules of cDNA were individually given unique molecular identifiers that were attached to them. TCRdb analysed the 5' RACE reads with MiXCR anew, one entry per CDR3 protein. The sample yields 98,000 or so distinct CDR3 sequences, about 12% seen once. Germline V gives CDR1 SGHRS, CDR2 YFSETQ. The CDR3 runs to 16 residues. Trimming cost V 4 bases and J 0 bases; bases outside gene matches: 9. The gene calls are TRBV5-1 and TRBJ1-2, with 7 bases that match TRBD1. The TCR sequence derives from an adult who was a healthcare worker with PCR-confirmed SARS-CoV-2 infection or an uninfected control (not recorded which). The specimen was whole blood, collected at baseline. The CDR3 region is CASSAGQTGANYGYTF. The CDR3 DNA sequence: TGCGCCAGCAGCGCGGGACAGACTGGAGCTAACTATGGCTACACCTTC.